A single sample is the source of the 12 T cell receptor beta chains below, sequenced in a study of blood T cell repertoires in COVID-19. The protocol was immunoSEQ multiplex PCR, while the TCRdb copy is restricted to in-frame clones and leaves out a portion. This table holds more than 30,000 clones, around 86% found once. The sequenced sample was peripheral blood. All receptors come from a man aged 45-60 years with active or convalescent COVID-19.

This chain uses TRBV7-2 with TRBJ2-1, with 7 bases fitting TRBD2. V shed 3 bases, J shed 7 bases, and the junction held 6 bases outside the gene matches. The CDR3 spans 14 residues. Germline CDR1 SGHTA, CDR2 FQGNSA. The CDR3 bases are TGTGCCAGCAGCTTGAGCGGGGCTGGGAATGAGCAGTTCTTC. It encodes CASSLSGAGNEQFF.

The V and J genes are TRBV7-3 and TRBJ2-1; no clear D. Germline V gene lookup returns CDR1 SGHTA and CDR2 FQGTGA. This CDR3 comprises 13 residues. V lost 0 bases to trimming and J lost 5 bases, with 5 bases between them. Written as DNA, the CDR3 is TGTGCCAGCAGCTTAACTCGCGACAATGAGCAGTTCTTC. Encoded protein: CASSLTRDNEQFF.

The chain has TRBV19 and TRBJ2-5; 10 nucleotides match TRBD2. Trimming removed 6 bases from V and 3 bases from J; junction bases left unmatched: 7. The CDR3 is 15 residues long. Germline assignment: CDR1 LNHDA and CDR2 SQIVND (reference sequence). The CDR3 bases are TGTGCCAGTAGAGGAGCGGGAGGGGGAAAAGAGACCCAGTACTTC. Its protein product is CASRGAGGGKETQYF.

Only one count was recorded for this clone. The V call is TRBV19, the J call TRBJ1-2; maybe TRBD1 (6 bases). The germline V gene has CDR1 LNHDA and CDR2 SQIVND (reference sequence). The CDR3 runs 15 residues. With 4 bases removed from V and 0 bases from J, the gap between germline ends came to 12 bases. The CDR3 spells CASSTPGAANYGYTF. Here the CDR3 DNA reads TGTGCCAGTAGTACTCCAGGGGCAGCTAACTATGGCTACACCTTC.

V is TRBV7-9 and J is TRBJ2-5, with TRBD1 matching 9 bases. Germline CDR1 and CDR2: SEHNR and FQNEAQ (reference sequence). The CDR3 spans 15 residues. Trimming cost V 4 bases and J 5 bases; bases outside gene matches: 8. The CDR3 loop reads CASSSGQGNSETQYF. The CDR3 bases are TGTGCCAGCAGCTCGGGACAGGGTAACAGCGAGACCCAGTACTTC.

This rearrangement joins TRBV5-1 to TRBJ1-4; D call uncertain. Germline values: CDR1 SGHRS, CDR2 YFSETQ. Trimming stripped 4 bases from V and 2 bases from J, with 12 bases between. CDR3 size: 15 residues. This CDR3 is CASSDARSTNEKLFF. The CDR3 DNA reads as TGCGCCAGCAGCGACGCGAGGTCGACTAATGAAAAACTGTTTTTT.

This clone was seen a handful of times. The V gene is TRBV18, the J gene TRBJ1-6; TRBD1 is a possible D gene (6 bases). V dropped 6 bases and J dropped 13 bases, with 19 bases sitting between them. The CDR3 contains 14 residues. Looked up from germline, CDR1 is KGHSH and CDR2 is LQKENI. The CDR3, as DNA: TGTGCCAGCTCCCTCGACAGGCGTTCTCGGCCCCTCCACTTT. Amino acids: CASSLDRRSRPLHF.

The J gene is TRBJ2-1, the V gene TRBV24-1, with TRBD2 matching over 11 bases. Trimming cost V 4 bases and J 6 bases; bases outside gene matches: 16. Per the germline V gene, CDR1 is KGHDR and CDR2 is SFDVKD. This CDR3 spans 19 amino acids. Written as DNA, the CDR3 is TGTGCCACCAGTGACCCCCAGGGGGCGAATAGCGGGAGGGGCAATGAGCAGTTCTTC. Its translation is CATSDPQGANSGRGNEQFF.

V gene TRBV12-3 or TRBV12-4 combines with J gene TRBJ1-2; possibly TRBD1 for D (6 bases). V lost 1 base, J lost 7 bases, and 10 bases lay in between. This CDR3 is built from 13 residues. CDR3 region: CASSLGGRGGYTF. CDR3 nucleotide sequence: TGTGCCAGCAGTTTAGGGGGCAGGGGTGGCTACACCTTC.

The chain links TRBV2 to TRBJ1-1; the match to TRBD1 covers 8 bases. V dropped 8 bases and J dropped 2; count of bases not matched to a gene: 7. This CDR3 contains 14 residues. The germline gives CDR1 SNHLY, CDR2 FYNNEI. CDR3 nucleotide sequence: TGTGCCAGCGGGGAGGACAGGGTTAACACTGAAGCTTTCTTT. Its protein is CASGEDRVNTEAFF.

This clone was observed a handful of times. DNA for the CDR3: TGTGCCAGCGGAGTGCACTACGAGCAGTACTTC. This sequence encodes CASGVHYEQYF. The V gene is TRBV27, the J gene TRBJ2-7; no clear D gene. This CDR3 comprises 11 residues. V was pared by 8 bases and J by 3 bases, with 8 bases between. Germline lookup yields CDR1 MNHEY and CDR2 SMNVEV (reference sequence).

This chain's CDR3 is CASSERLRGGTDTQYF. The CDR3, as DNA: TGTGCCAGCAGTGAACGCCTCCGGGGTGGCACAGATACGCAGTATTTT. The chain links TRBV6-1 to TRBJ2-3, with a weak D call TRBD2 (5 bases). Per the germline V gene, CDR1 is MNHNS and CDR2 is SASEGT. The CDR3 is made up of 16 amino acids. V dropped 2 bases and J dropped 1 base, with 13 bases sitting between them.